The next 9 T cell receptor beta chains were all read from a single sample in a study of regulatory T cells in long-lasting Graves disease (dated by TCRdb to the early 2020s). The time point label, as the study defines it: newly diagnosed GD, antithyroid drugs for less than 3 months. RNA was extracted from PBMCs in TRIzol for both TCR sequencing and RNA sequencing. Library generation was performed with multiplex PCR. The sequencer was an Illumina HiSeq 4000. To build TCR beta libraries, CDR3 regions were amplified by Arm-PCR using iRepertoire HTBI primers. TCRdb took the public reads, trimmed them with fastp at Q25, ran MiXCR for clone calling and kept in-frame beta chains. Rows with a matching CDR3 protein are joined into one entry that keeps the most common DNA and genes. The sample contains fewer than 550,000 distinct CDR3 sequences, 15% to 20% of them found a single time. The ten most abundant clones make up 20% to 30% of the sample.

The sample also formed part of further work on T cells in Graves' hyperthyroidism and ophthalmopathy.

The sample in question was peripheral blood mononuclear cells (PBMCs), obtained at new diagnosis, from a patient treated with antithyroid drugs. The source is a middle-aged woman with Graves disease. Donor details come from another sample of the same person, matched by shared clones.

The rearrangement joins TRBV7-3 to TRBJ2-1; TRBD2 matches 9 bases. J lost 7 bases, V lost 5 bases, and 12 bases had no gene match. The germline CDR1 and CDR2 sequences are SGHTA and FQGTGA. The CDR3 is 16 residues long. The CDR3 spells CASSTDSGGPWNEQFF. For the CDR3, the DNA is TGTGCCAGCAGCACCGATAGCGGGGGCCCTTGGAATGAGCAGTTCTTC.

In this sample, this clonotype turned up many times. The chain carries TRBV9 and TRBJ1-6, with D perhaps TRBD1 (6 bases). The CDR3 has 15 residues. V dropped 0 bases and J dropped 7 bases, with 11 bases sitting between them. The V gene's germline CDR1 is SGDLS and CDR2 YYNGEE. CDR3 in DNA: TGTGCCAGCAGCGTAGGGGACACCGAAAATTCACCCCTCCACTTT. It translates to CASSVGDTENSPLHF.

Of note for this clonotype: A much larger clone is a single base away; this may be a read error. The chain employs TRBV12-3 or TRBV12-4 and TRBJ1-2; no reliable D call. Trimming shortened V by 5 bases and J by 8 bases, and 15 bases separated the two germline ends. This CDR3 contains 13 residues. CDR3 in amino acids: CASSPSTFFGYTF. In nucleotides, the CDR3 is TGTGCCAGCAGTCCCTCGACATTCTTCGGCTACACCTTC.

The chain carries TRBV20-1 and TRBJ1-5; 8 bases line up with TRBD1. Looked up from germline, CDR1 is DFQATT and CDR2 is SNEGSKA (reference sequence). The CDR3 length is 14 residues. The V and J ends lost 5 bases and 0 bases, in that order; junction bases with no gene match: 3. CDR3 residues: CSALDRDSNQPQHF. The CDR3 region has the DNA TGCAGTGCTCTGGACAGGGATAGCAATCAGCCCCAGCATTTT.

V is TRBV9 and J is TRBJ1-6, with D unresolved. Germline assignment: CDR1 SGDLS and CDR2 YYNGEE. The CDR3 contains 15 residues. The V end was cut by 6 bases, the J end by 6 bases, with 16 bases between. The CDR3 region has the DNA TGTGCCAGCACCGCGAGGTCGGGGTCTAATTCACCCCTCCACTTT. This sequence encodes CASTARSGSNSPLHF. Using reference TRBV9 and TRBJ1-6 for the parts outside the CDR3, the full variable domain is DSGVTQTPKHLITATGQRVTLRCSPRSGDLSVYWYQQSLDQGLQFLIQYYNGEERAKGNILERFSAQQFPDLHSELNLSSLELGDSALYFCASTARSGSNSPLHFGNGTRLTVT.

This clonotype occurred a few times. The rearrangement uses TRBV6-1 and TRBJ2-5; 10 bases are a match to TRBD2. This CDR3 is built from 15 residues. J gave up 2 bases and V 5 bases, and 5 bases lay outside the gene matches. The V gene's germline CDR1 is MNHNS and CDR2 SASEGT. In DNA, the CDR3 is TGTGCCAGCAGTCCCGGACTAGCGGTTCAAGAGACCCAGTACTTC. The encoded protein is CASSPGLAVQETQYF.

In this sample, this clonotype turned up a few times. The chain links TRBV5-1 to TRBJ1-1; 12 nucleotides match TRBD1. The V gene's germline CDR1 is SGHRS and CDR2 YFSETQ. J lost 4 bases, V lost 4 bases, and 11 bases had no gene match. This CDR3 has 17 amino acids. The CDR3 spells CASSEGTGGVLGTEAFF. The CDR3 DNA reads TGCGCCAGCAGCGAAGGGACAGGGGGCGTTTTGGGCACTGAAGCTTTCTTT.

This clonotype was recorded many times. The chain joins TRBV11-2 to TRBJ2-7, with 9 bases matching TRBD1. Germline V lookup: CDR1 SGHAT, CDR2 FQNNGV. V dropped 4 bases and J dropped 0; count of bases not matched to a gene: 7. CDR3 length: 16 residues. CDR3 loop: CASSWDGTGSSYEQYF. The CDR3, as DNA: TGTGCCAGCAGCTGGGACGGGACAGGGAGCTCCTACGAGCAGTACTTC. Using reference TRBV11-2 and TRBJ2-7 for the parts outside the CDR3, the full variable domain is EAGVAQSPRYKIIEKRQSVAFWCNPISGHATLYWYQQILGQGPKLLIQFQNNGVVDDSQLPKDRFSAERLKGVDSTLKIQPAKLEDSAVYLCASSWDGTGSSYEQYFGPGTRLTVT.

This clonotype was observed at least ten times. The gene calls are TRBV28 and TRBJ2-7; D remains ambiguous. CDR3 length: 14 amino acids. The germline V gene encodes CDR1 MDHEN and CDR2 SYDVKM. Trimming removed 5 bases from V and 2 bases from J, with 13 bases in between. For the CDR3, the DNA is TGTGCCAGCAGTGCCCGTCGTGGGGCCTACGAGCAGTACTTC. It is translated as CASSARRGAYEQYF.